This record covers a single T cell receptor (beta chain). The antigen is unknown. This entry comes from a study of cytomegalovirus exposure and HLA in healthy donors. Notes on the study in general: Cytomegalovirus-associated TCR beta chains were listed, numbering under 200. In a later analysis, DRB1 alleles had the most associated TCRs; HLA-C alleles the fewest.

Germline V gives CDR1 LNHDA, CDR2 SQIVND (reference sequence). The CDR3 sequence is 15 residues long. Trimming removed 3 bases from V and 3 bases from J; junction bases left unmatched: 6. Both 60 Vbeta primers and 13 Jbeta primers went into the PCR. Only in-frame clones appear in the TCRdb table, and some are missing; sequencing was by immunoSEQ multiplex PCR. The sample yields 150,000 or so clones, 60% to 80% seen once. The sample taken for sequencing was PBMCs. This receptor was taken from a man aged 25 to 40 in good health and CMV-seropositive. V is TRBV19 and J is TRBJ1-2, with 8 bases lining up with TRBD1. CDR3 nucleotide sequence: TGTGCCAGTAGTATCGGACAGGGTTCGTACTATGGCTACACCTTC. Protein sequence: CASSIGQGSYYGYTF. Full variable domain (rest looked up from reference TRBV19 and TRBJ1-2): DGGITQSPKYLFRKEGQNVTLSCEQNLNHDAMYWYRQDPGQGLRLIYYSQIVNDFQKGDIAEGYSVSREKKESFPLTVTSAQKNPTAFYLCASSIGQGSYYGYTFGSGTRLTVV.